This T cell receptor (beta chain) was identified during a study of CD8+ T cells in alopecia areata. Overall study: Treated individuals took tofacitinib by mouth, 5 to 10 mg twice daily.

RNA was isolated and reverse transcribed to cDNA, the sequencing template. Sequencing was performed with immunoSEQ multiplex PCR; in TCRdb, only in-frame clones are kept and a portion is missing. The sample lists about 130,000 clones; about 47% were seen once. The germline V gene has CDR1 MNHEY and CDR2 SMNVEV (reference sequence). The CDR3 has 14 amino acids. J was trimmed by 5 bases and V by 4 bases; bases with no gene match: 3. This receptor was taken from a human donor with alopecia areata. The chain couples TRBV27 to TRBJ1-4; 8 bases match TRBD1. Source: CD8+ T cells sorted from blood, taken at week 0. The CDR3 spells CASSYRDRNEKLFF. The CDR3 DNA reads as TGTGCCAGCAGTTACCGGGACAGGAATGAAAAACTGTTTTTT.